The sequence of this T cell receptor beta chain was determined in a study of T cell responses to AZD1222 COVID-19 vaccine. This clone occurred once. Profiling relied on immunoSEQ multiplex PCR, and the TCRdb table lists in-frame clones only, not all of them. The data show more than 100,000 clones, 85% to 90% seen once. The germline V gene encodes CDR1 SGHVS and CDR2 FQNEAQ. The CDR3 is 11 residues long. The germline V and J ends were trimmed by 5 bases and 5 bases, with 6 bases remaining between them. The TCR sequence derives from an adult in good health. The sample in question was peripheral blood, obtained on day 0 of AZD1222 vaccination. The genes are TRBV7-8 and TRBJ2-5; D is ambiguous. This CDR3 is CASSPLETQYF. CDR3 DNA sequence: TGTGCCAGCAGCCCTTTGGAGACCCAGTACTTC.